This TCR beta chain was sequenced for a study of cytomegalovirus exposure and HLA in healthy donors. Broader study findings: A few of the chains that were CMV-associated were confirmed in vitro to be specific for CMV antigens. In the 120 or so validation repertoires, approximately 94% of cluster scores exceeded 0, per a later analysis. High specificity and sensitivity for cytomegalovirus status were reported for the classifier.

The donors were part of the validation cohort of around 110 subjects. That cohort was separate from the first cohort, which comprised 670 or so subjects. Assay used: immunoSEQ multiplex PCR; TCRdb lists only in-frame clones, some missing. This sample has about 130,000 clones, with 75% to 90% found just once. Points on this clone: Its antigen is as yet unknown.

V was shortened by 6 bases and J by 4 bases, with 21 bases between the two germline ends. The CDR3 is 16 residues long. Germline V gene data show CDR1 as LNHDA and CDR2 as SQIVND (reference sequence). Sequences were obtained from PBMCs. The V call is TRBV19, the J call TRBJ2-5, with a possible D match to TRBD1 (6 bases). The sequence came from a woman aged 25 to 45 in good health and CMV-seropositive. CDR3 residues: CASRLRGGRPPETQYF. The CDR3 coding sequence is TGTGCCAGTAGGCTCAGAGGGGGACGACCCCCAGAGACCCAGTACTTC.